The following is a TCR beta chain sequence with its context. As yet, its antigen is unknown. Read sequence stops 3 residues before the CDR3 end, and the germline J gene provides the missing end. The data were taken from a study of T cells in women clearing cervical HPV infection. The study, taken as a whole, reports: TRBV6-7 abundance was lower in cases than controls (around 0.11% versus 0.16%). Timing of associations relative to infection is unclear; T-cell subsets were not isolated.

Trimming removed 3 bases from V and 4 bases from J; junction bases left unmatched: 3. Per the germline V gene, CDR1 is SGHRS and CDR2 is YFSETQ. CDR3 length: 14 residues. Assay used: immunoSEQ multiplex PCR; TCRdb lists only in-frame clones, some missing. This sample's clone table lists tens of thousands of clones. The specimen was blood buffy coat. V is TRBV5-1 and J is TRBJ1-5, with TRBD1 matching 8 bases. This clonotype was obtained from a woman between 18 and 69 years old with a cervical HPV16 infection that either progressed to CIN3+ or cleared (not recorded which). The CDR3 reads CASSSGQENQPQHF. The DNA read from the CDR3 is TGCGCCAGCAGCTCGGGACAGGAAAATCAGCCC.